These 28 T cell receptor beta chains were all obtained from the same sample, sequenced in a study of spatial heterogeneity in lung cancer (dated by TCRdb to the late 2010s). What the authors observed across the whole study: The tumor nonsynonymous mutation count correlated with the number of expanded intratumoral alpha and beta TCRs.

According to the study, the label for this sample's time point signals: sample taken at primary tumor resection. The library was made by 5' RACE. Sequencing was carried out with a NextSeq 500. The public reads were quality trimmed at Q25 with fastp and then assembled into clones with MiXCR by TCRdb, keeping productive beta chains. Rows matching on CDR3 protein sequence are summarized as one entry with the most common DNA and genes. This sample has around 16,000 distinct CDR3 sequences in its table, and roughly 7.1% of those were observed once. Around a fifth of the sample is held by the ten biggest clonotypes. The antigens of these receptors remain unknown. The specimen was lung tumor tissue, collected at surgery. The source of these receptors is a female donor with early-stage non-small cell lung cancer.

This clonotype was observed a few times. This beta chain was picked up by a library intended for alpha chains and is off target, so its count carries little meaning. The chain links TRBV28 to TRBJ1-4; maybe TRBD1 (5 bases). CDR3 size: 16 residues. The V gene lost 4 bases and the J gene lost 4 bases, with 16 bases spanning the gap. Germline V lookup: CDR1 MDHEN, CDR2 SYDVKM. CDR3 in DNA: TGTGCCAGCAGTTCCCCCAGGCGGGGGAGTAATGAAAAACTGTTTTTT. It translates to CASSSPRRGSNEKLFF.

As to this clonotype: This beta chain is an unintended read in a library built for alpha chains; its size means little. This rearrangement joins TRBV30 to TRBJ2-5; no reliable D call. This CDR3 has 15 residues. CDR1 is GTSNPN, CDR2 SVGIG, per germline (reference sequence). Between the trimmed V and J ends, which lost 4 bases and 0 bases, there was a span of 15 bases. The CDR3 coding sequence is TGTGCCTGGATCCCTCGGCCTACGGACCAAGAGACCCAGTACTTC. It specifies CAWIPRPTDQETQYF. The complete variable domain, with remaining parts taken from reference TRBV30 and TRBJ2-5, reads SQTIHQWPATLVQPVGSPLSLECTVEGTSNPNLYWYRQAAGRGLQLLFYSVGIGQISSEVPQNLSASRPQDRQFILSSKKLLLSDSGFYLCAWIPRPTDQETQYFGPGTRLLVL.

This clonotype was detected ten times or more. Since it is a stray read in a library aimed at alpha chains, this beta chain has a size that is not meaningful. The chain recombines TRBV10-3 with TRBJ2-4, with D perhaps assigned TRBD1 or TRBD2 (5 bases each). The V gene's germline CDR1 is ENHRY and CDR2 SYGVKD. This CDR3 contains 13 residues. V was cut by 9 bases and J by 6 bases, with 15 bases left in between. This CDR3 reads CAMAEGQGNIQYF. DNA of the CDR3: TGTGCCATGGCAGAGGGGCAGGGAAACATTCAGTACTTC.

The sample holds a few counts of this clonotype. This beta chain appears as a stray read in a library generated for alpha chains; its size is not informative. The chain uses TRBV7-9 and TRBJ1-3; perhaps TRBD1 as D (6 bases). The germline CDR1 and CDR2 sequences are SEHNR and FQNEAQ (reference sequence). There are 14 residues in the CDR3. The V gene lost 5 bases and the J gene lost 2 bases, with 10 bases spanning the gap. This chain's CDR3 is CASSRGGAGNTIYF. The CDR3 DNA reads as TGTGCCAGCAGCCGAGGGGGGGCTGGAAACACCATATATTTT.

Ten or more counts support this clonotype. This beta chain represents an off-target read in a library built for alpha chains; its size is of limited meaning. The chain combines TRBV7-9 with TRBJ1-1; TRBD1 might be the D (5 bases). Germline V gives CDR1 SEHNR, CDR2 FQNEAQ (reference sequence). Trimming took off 2 bases at V and 6 bases at J, with 10 bases between the two ends. The CDR3 covers 13 residues. The CDR3 reads CASSLQGLAEAFF. The CDR3 bases are TGTGCCAGCAGCTTACAGGGCCTTGCTGAAGCTTTCTTT.

This clonotype has ten or more counts. A library prepared for alpha chains yielded this beta chain as an off-target read; its size is of little meaning. The chain combines TRBV12-3 or TRBV12-4 with TRBJ1-1, with a weak D call TRBD1 (5 bases). The CDR3 sequence is 13 residues long. Trimming took 2 bases from V and 4 from J, leaving 8 bases between them. CDR3 region: CASSLNGGTEAFF. CDR3 in DNA: TGTGCCAGCAGTTTAAATGGGGGCACTGAAGCTTTCTTT.

This clonotype was seen many times. This beta chain is an off-target read within a library intended for alpha chains, so its frequency means little. In nucleotides, the CDR3 is TGTGCCATCAGCCAAGACCCGGGACTAGCGGGGGTCGAGCAGTTCTTC. This translates into CAISQDPGLAGVEQFF. The J gene is TRBJ2-1, the V gene TRBV10-3, with 14 bases lining up with TRBD2. There are 16 residues in the CDR3. The germline CDR1 and CDR2 sequences are ENHRY and SYGVKD. Trimming removed 6 bases from V and 10 bases from J; junction bases left unmatched: 11.

As regards this clonotype: This beta chain is a stray read from a library made for alpha chains; its abundance is not meaningful. V is TRBV30 and J is TRBJ2-3; D uncertain. The CDR3 runs to 11 residues. Germline assignment: CDR1 GTSNPN and CDR2 SVGIG (reference sequence). The V gene lost 0 bases and the J gene lost 6 bases, with 4 bases spanning the gap. CDR3 protein: CAWSVKDTQYF. In nucleotides, the CDR3 is TGTGCCTGGAGTGTAAAGGATACGCAGTATTTT.

This clonotype was seen at least ten times. Little can be read into the size of this beta chain, an off-target read in a library designed for alpha chains. CDR3 in DNA: TGCAGTGCTGTTACAGGAGGAGGCACTGAAGCTTTCTTT. Its protein is CSAVTGGGTEAFF. The chain combines TRBV20-1 with TRBJ1-1, with a possible D match to TRBD1 (5 bases). Germline CDR1 is DFQATT and CDR2 is SNEGSKA (reference sequence). V lost 5 bases to trimming and J lost 4 bases, with 14 bases between them. The CDR3 consists of 13 residues.

This clonotype occurred a few times. Since it is a stray read in a library aimed at alpha chains, this beta chain has a size that is not meaningful. The rearrangement links TRBV28 to TRBJ2-1, with D possibly being TRBD1 (5 bases). This CDR3 contains 14 residues. Germline V lookup: CDR1 MDHEN, CDR2 SYDVKM. V was cut by 3 bases and J by 3 bases, with 9 bases left in between. The CDR3 here is CASSLTENYNEQFF. As DNA, the CDR3 is TGTGCCAGCAGTTTGACAGAGAACTACAATGAGCAGTTCTTC.

In the case of this clonotype: This beta chain is a stray read from a library made for alpha chains; its abundance is not meaningful. V is TRBV6-2 or TRBV6-3 and J is TRBJ2-3; TRBD2 matches 8 bases. V shed 10 bases, J shed 2 bases, and the junction held 11 bases outside the gene matches. Germline V gene sequence: CDR1 MNHEY, CDR2 SVGEGT. The CDR3 spans 15 residues. The CDR3 DNA reads TGTGCCACCTCCGGGGGGGGGACAAACACAGATACGCAGTATTTT. This codes for CATSGGGTNTDTQYF.

At least ten counts were recorded for this clonotype. The library was prepared for alpha chains; this beta chain is a stray read, so its frequency means little. The chain employs TRBV7-3 and TRBJ1-5, with no clear D. Germline V gene data show CDR1 as SGHTA and CDR2 as FQGTGA. V was clipped by 0 bases and J by 4 bases, with 4 bases between them. This CDR3 is 13 amino acids long. The CDR3 protein is CASSLTLNQPQHF. The CDR3 region has the DNA TGTGCCAGCAGCTTAACCCTAAATCAGCCCCAGCATTTT.

At least ten counts were recorded for this clonotype. This beta chain turned up in a library designed for alpha chains; as an off-target read, its abundance says little. The CDR3 coding sequence is TGTGCCAGCAGTTCCACCTACCGGGGGGACTCCTACGAGCAGTACTTC. Translation: CASSSTYRGDSYEQYF. V is TRBV28 and J is TRBJ2-7; 7 bases are shared with TRBD2. The J segment lost 0 bases and the V segment lost 4 bases, leaving 9 bases of the junction unmatched. The CDR3 is 16 residues long. Germline V gives CDR1 MDHEN, CDR2 SYDVKM.

There are many counts of this clonotype. The library was prepared for alpha chains; this beta chain is a stray read, so its frequency means little. The CDR3 nucleotides are TGTGCCAGCAGCTTAACTAGAACCGGGGAGCTGTTTTTT. Protein product: CASSLTRTGELFF. The V gene is TRBV7-3, the J gene TRBJ2-2; D remains ambiguous. V was cut by 0 bases and J by 5 bases, with 4 bases left in between. The CDR3 totals 13 residues. Germline values: CDR1 SGHTA, CDR2 FQGTGA.

This clonotype was seen ten or more times. A library made for alpha chains picked up this beta chain off target, so its size means little. The rearrangement uses TRBV5-4 and TRBJ2-3, with TRBD1 matching 12 bases. The CDR3 extends over 15 amino acids. With V trimmed by 3 bases and J by 5 bases, 4 bases remained unmatched. Germline assignment: CDR1 SGHNT and CDR2 YYREEE (reference sequence). CDR3 nucleotides: TGTGCCAGCAGCTGGGGACAGGGGGCTCGAGATACGCAGTATTTT. Translation: CASSWGQGARDTQYF.

The table lists this clonotype with a few counts. The size of this beta chain means little, since it is a stray read in a library made for alpha chains. The chain has TRBV12-3 or TRBV12-4 and TRBJ1-5; D possibly corresponds to TRBD1 (5 bases). This CDR3 is 14 amino acids long. Trimming pared 6 bases from V and 7 bases from J, leaving 16 bases between. The CDR3 DNA is TGTGCCAGCAGGGGGGGGGGGGTAAGACAGCCCCAGCATTTT. Its protein product is CASRGGGVRQPQHF.

This clonotype was seen repeatedly, ten times or more. This beta chain represents an off-target read in a library built for alpha chains; its size is of limited meaning. V gene TRBV9 combines with J gene TRBJ1-1; D is unresolved. Looked up from germline, CDR1 is SGDLS and CDR2 is YYNGEE. Trimming shortened V by 0 bases and J by 4 bases, and 13 bases separated the two germline ends. This CDR3 spans 15 amino acids. CDR3 residues: CASSVGTFRSTEAFF. DNA of the CDR3: TGTGCCAGCAGCGTAGGCACCTTTAGAAGCACTGAAGCTTTCTTT.

Worth noting for this clonotype: This sequence may be a read error, since a much larger clone differs from it by one base. A library made for alpha chains picked up this beta chain off target, so its size means little. The chain recombines TRBV6-2 or TRBV6-3 with TRBJ2-3; 7 bases are shared with TRBD1. The CDR3 consists of 15 residues. Per germline, CDR1 MNHEY and CDR2 SVGEGT. The junction had 14 bases not matched to a gene; V was cut back by 7 bases and J by 7 bases. The chain's CDR3 is CASKTEGAASNTQYF. CDR3 nucleotide sequence: TGTGCCAGCAAGACAGAGGGGGCCGCCTCGAATACGCAGTATTTT.

This clonotype was observed at least ten times. The library was designed around alpha chains, so this beta chain is a stray read whose abundance carries little weight. This chain connects TRBV7-2 to TRBJ1-6, with D unresolved. V was trimmed by 1 base and J by 7 bases, leaving 8 bases between them. This CDR3 is 14 amino acids long. Germline V CDR1 and CDR2: SGHTA, FQGNSA. CDR3 nucleotide sequence: TGTGCCAGCAGCTTAGGGCAGTTAAATTCACCCCTCCACTTT. This encodes CASSLGQLNSPLHF.

This clonotype has a count of ten or more. This beta chain is an unintended read in a library built for alpha chains; its size means little. The chain couples TRBV12-3 or TRBV12-4 to TRBJ1-2; no definite D call. The CDR3 contains 13 residues. V was shortened by 6 bases and J by 4 bases, with 12 bases between the two germline ends. The CDR3 region is CASSQSDFYGYTF. CDR3 nucleotide sequence: TGTGCCAGCAGCCAATCCGACTTCTATGGCTACACCTTC.

This clonotype has ten or more counts. For a library built for alpha chains, this beta chain is a stray read; little rests on its size. The chain carries TRBV12-3 or TRBV12-4 and TRBJ1-5; 11 bases match TRBD1. The CDR3 is made up of 16 amino acids. V gave up 2 bases and J gave up 6 bases; unmatched junction bases: 6. The CDR3 region has the DNA TGTGCCAGCAGTTTAAGGGACAGGGGGTTCGGTCAGCCCCAGCATTTT. Protein: CASSLRDRGFGQPQHF.

This clonotype rates as medium-sized. Since the library was made to target alpha chains, this beta chain is a stray read and its abundance is not meaningful. J is TRBJ2-5 and V is TRBV7-2, with 7 bases that match TRBD1. The ends lost 3 bases at V and 3 bases at J; junction bases unmatched: 4. The CDR3 length is 14 residues. Germline loops: CDR1 SGHTA, CDR2 FQGNSA. The CDR3 DNA sequence: TGTGCCAGCAGCTTCAACAGGGGAAAAGAGACCCAGTACTTC. It codes for CASSFNRGKETQYF.

In its sample, this clonotype was seen many times. With the library built for alpha chains, this beta chain is off target and its frequency is not meaningful. The chain carries TRBV12-3 or TRBV12-4 and TRBJ1-1; 12 bases are shared with TRBD1. The CDR3 spans 14 residues. The V segment lost 7 bases and the J segment 7 bases; nucleotides outside the gene matches: 7. Here the CDR3 reads CASTPGQGAIEAFF. CDR3 nucleotides: TGTGCCAGCACCCCGGGACAGGGGGCGATTGAAGCTTTCTTT.

This clonotype occurred many times. Because the library targeted alpha chains, this beta chain is an off-target read whose size means little. This chain uses TRBV28 with TRBJ2-1; D is unclear. The germline gives CDR1 MDHEN, CDR2 SYDVKM. V was cut by 8 bases and J by 8 bases, with 10 bases left in between. The CDR3 sequence is 11 residues long. CDR3 DNA: TGTGCCAGCCTAGGTCTCGATGAGCAGTTCTTC. Encoded protein: CASLGLDEQFF. Complete variable domain (other parts from reference TRBV28 and TRBJ2-1): DVKVTQSSRYLVKRTGEKVFLECVQDMDHENMFWYRQDPGLGLRLIYFSYDVKMKEKGDIPEGYSVSREKKERFSLILESASTNQTSMYLCASLGLDEQFFGPGTRLTVL.

The table lists this clonotype with many counts. This beta chain is a stray read from a library made for alpha chains; its abundance is not meaningful. The genes are TRBV3-1 and TRBJ2-4; a possible D gene is TRBD2 (6 bases). V was clipped by 5 bases and J by 1 base, with 24 bases between them. The CDR3 is 19 amino acids. The germline V gene encodes CDR1 LGHDT and CDR2 YNNKEL (reference sequence). CDR3 bases: TGTGCCAGCAGCACCTCGCTATTTGACGGGGGTTCGGCCAAAAACATTCAGTACTTC. This gives the protein CASSTSLFDGGSAKNIQYF.

To note about this clonotype: Since a much larger clone is just one base distant, this may be a read error. Little can be read into the size of this beta chain, an off-target read in a library designed for alpha chains. This sequence joins TRBV20-1 and TRBJ1-5, with D unclear. CDR3 size: 16 residues. Germline V gene sequence: CDR1 DFQATT, CDR2 SNEGSKA (reference sequence). V was clipped by 0 bases and J by 2 bases, with 14 bases between them. CDR3 bases: TGCAGTGCTAGAGATTTGATGGACGGTGGCAATCAGCCCCAGCATTTT. Its protein product is CSARDLMDGGNQPQHF.

This clonotype was seen repeatedly, ten times or more. Within a library made for alpha chains, this beta chain is off target, and its count is uninformative. V usage is TRBV28 and J usage is TRBJ2-6; 7 nucleotides align to TRBD2. V trimming: 4 bases; J trimming: 0 bases; junction bases outside the gene matches: 6. The CDR3 totals 17 residues. Germline assignment: CDR1 MDHEN and CDR2 SYDVKM. The CDR3 sequence is CASSSGAGPSGANVLTF. CDR3 in DNA: TGTGCCAGCAGTTCTGGAGCGGGGCCCTCTGGGGCCAACGTCCTGACTTTC.

This clonotype came up many times. Since it is a stray read in a library aimed at alpha chains, this beta chain has a size that is not meaningful. This sequence joins TRBV11-2 and TRBJ2-1; 11 bases are a match to TRBD2. Germline V gives CDR1 SGHAT, CDR2 FQNNGV. The CDR3 length is 16 residues. Unmatched junction bases numbered 7, after V lost 5 bases and J lost 4 bases. The CDR3 region is CASSPGTSGFYNEQFF. DNA of the CDR3: TGTGCCAGCAGCCCCGGGACTAGCGGATTTTACAATGAGCAGTTCTTC. The variable domain in full, completed from reference TRBV11-2 and TRBJ2-1, reads EAGVAQSPRYKIIEKRQSVAFWCNPISGHATLYWYQQILGQGPKLLIQFQNNGVVDDSQLPKDRFSAERLKGVDSTLKIQPAKLEDSAVYLCASSPGTSGFYNEQFFGPGTRLTVL.